These T cell receptor beta chains were read from a single sample in a study of OX40 agonist ivuxolimab in advanced cancers. Libraries were prepared by immunoSEQ multiplex PCR; TCRdb keeps only in-frame clonotypes and omits some of them. The sample records some 68,000 clones, about 83% being singletons. Specimen: CD4+ or CD8+ T cells sorted from blood, collected in a trial of the OX40 agonist ivuxolimab. The receptors originated from an adult with an advanced solid tumor such as melanoma, head and neck, liver or kidney cancer. CDR3s include the opening cysteine and the closing phenylalanine or tryptophan. A D gene is named only where the DNA matches it firmly.

D gene | J gene | V gene | CDR3 DNA | CDR3 protein
- | TRBJ2-2 | TRBV7-9 | TGTGCCAGCAGCTCTGGGGTACTCGACACCGGGGAGCTGTTTTTT | CASSSGVLDTGELFF
- | TRBJ1-1 | TRBV9 | TGTGCCAGCAGCGCGAAGGGGAGGACTGAAGCTTTCTTT | CASSAKGRTEAFF
- | TRBJ2-7 | TRBV6-1 | TGTGCCAGTGCCAGGGACCCCTCCTACGAGCAGTACTTC | CASARDPSYEQYF
TRBD1 | TRBJ2-2 | TRBV7-2 | TGTGCCAGCAGCCCACTACCGACAGGGATCGGGTTAGGGGCCGGGGAGCTGTTTTTT | CASSPLPTGIGLGAGELFF
- | TRBJ1-2 | TRBV6-5 | TGTGCCAGCAGTTACGGGGGAATAGGCTATGGCTACACCTTC | CASSYGGIGYGYTF
- | TRBJ2-3 | TRBV5-1 | TGCGCCAGCAGGGGGCCCTACACAGATACGCAGTATTTT | CASRGPYTDTQYF
- | TRBJ1-4 | TRBV5-4 | TGTGCCAGCACTACCCCCGGTGGTGAAAAACTGTTTTTT | CASTTPGGEKLFF
- | TRBJ1-1 | TRBV7-2 | TGTGCCAGCAGCGGGGGCGGCTCGACAGCTTTGAACACTGAAGCTTTCTTT | CASSGGGSTALNTEAFF
- | TRBJ2-5 | TRBV6-5 | TGTGCCACCGGCGGGGAGACCCAGTACTTC | CATGGETQYF
- | TRBJ1-3 | TRBV19 | TGTGCCAGTGTTACCACAGGGACCTCTGGAAACACCATATATTTT | CASVTTGTSGNTIYF
- | TRBJ2-3 | TRBV30 | TGTGCCTGGAGAGTTCCCGGGCACACAGATACGCAGTATTTT | CAWRVPGHTDTQYF
TRBD2 | TRBJ2-3 | TRBV9 | TGTGCCAGCAGCGTAGGAGCGGGGGGGCAGGATACGCAGTATTTT | CASSVGAGGQDTQYF
TRBD2 | TRBJ2-7 | TRBV6-5 | TGTGCCAGCAGTTACTCGGGGGGGAACTACGAGCAGTACTTC | CASSYSGGNYEQYF
TRBD1 | TRBJ2-7 | TRBV11-2 | TGTGCCAGCAGCTCCCTCGGGGGACAGGGGGCATACGAGCAGTACTTC | CASSSLGGQGAYEQYF